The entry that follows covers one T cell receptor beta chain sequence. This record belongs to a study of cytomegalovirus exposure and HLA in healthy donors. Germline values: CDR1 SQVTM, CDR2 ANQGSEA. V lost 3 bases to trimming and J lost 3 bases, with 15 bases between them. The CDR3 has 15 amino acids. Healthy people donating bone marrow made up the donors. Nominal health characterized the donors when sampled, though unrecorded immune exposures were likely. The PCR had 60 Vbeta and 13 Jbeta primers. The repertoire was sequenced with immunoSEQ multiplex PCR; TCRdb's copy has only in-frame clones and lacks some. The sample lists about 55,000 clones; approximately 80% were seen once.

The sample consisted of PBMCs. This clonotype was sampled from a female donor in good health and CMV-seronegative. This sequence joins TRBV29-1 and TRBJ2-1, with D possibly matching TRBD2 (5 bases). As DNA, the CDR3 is TGCAGCGTTGATAGGACTCCACGAGACTACAATGAGCAGTTCTTC. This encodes CSVDRTPRDYNEQFF.